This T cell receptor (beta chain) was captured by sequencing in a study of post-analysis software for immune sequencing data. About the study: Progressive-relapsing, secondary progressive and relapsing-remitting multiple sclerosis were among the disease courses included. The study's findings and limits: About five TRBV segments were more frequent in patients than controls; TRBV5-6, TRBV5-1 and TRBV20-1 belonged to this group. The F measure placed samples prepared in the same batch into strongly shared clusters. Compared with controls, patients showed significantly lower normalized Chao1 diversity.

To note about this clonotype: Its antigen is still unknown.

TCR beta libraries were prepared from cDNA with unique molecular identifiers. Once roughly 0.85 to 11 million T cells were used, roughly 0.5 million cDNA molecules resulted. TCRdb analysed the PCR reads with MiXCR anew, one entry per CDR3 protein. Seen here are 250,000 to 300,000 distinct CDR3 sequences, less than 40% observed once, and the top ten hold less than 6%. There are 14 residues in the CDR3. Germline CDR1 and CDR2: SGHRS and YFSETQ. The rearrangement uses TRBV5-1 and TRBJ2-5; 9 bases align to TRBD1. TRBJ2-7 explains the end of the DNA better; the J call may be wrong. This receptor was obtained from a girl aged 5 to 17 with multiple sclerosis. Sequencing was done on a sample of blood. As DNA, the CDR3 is TGCGCCAGCAGCCTCGGGGACAGGGCTGGCGAGCAGTACTTC. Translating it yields CASSLGDRAGEQYF.